This T cell receptor (beta chain) comes out of a study of shared clonotypes between healthy human individuals. Study-level results: Clonotype sharing among the donors was expected to vary with sequencing depth. Memory subsets generally showed smaller estimated richness than naive subsets did.

The CDR3 consists of 14 residues. J was trimmed by 6 bases and V by 4 bases; bases with no gene match: 7. Germline CDR1 SEHNR, CDR2 FQNEAQ (reference sequence). The naive CD8 fraction comprised CD45RO-negative cells positively selected for CCR7 and excluded terminally differentiated effector memory CD45RA+ cells. As for this clone: Its antigen remains unidentified.

Sequencing was at deep level. In the original analysis: From ImmunoSEQ came sequences covering only the junction and carrying no quality scores, so filtering differed. Method: immunoSEQ multiplex PCR; TCRdb's copy keeps in-frame clones and lacks some. V and J calls and clone size are given by that table; D and trimming were obtained from the DNA. In the table there are hundreds of thousands of clones, 95% to 98% of which are singletons. The chain couples TRBV7-9 to TRBJ1-2, with 8 bases matching TRBD1. The sample consisted of naive CD8+ T cells sorted from blood. This TCR was sampled from a man aged 25-45 years in good health. In DNA form, the CDR3 reads TGTGCCAGCAGCTCCCGACAGGGGAGAGATGGCTACACCTTC. Its protein product is CASSSRQGRDGYTF.